This T cell receptor beta chain originates from a study of blood T cells in healthy people across ages. Study results and limitations: Fewer expanded clones and more diversity marked long-lived versus aged donors. Researchers said unsorted PBMCs prevented a conclusive naive versus antigen-experienced comparison.

Sample-barcoded 5' priming and a J-beta primer mix drove a second PCR of 7 to 11 cycles. TCRdb reprocessed the 5' RACE reads via MiXCR and lists one record per CDR3 protein. The table shows roughly 1.9 million distinct CDR3 sequences, with approximately 39% occurring only once. V was clipped by 0 bases and J by 5 bases, with 14 bases between them. CDR3 length: 16 residues. From germline, CDR1 is LGHNA and CDR2 YSLEER. With regard to this clonotype: What it binds is not known.

Each donor supplied roughly 10 milliliters of peripheral blood. This sequence joins TRBV4-3 and TRBJ2-1, with D possibly TRBD1 on 5 matching bases. The source material was blood. The clonotype was recovered from a human donor in good health. The CDR3 sequence: CASSQEGPGPHNEQFF. For the CDR3, the DNA is TGCGCCAGCAGCCAAGAGGGGCCAGGCCCCCACAATGAGCAGTTCTTC.